Shown below are 31 T cell receptor beta chains from a single sample sequenced in a study of cytomegalovirus exposure and HLA in healthy donors. This PCR relied on a set of 60 Vbeta primers and 13 Jbeta primers. TCRdb keeps only in-frame clones here, not all; method: immunoSEQ multiplex PCR. In the table there are about 220,000 clones, 75% to 90% of which are singletons. Sequenced sample: PBMCs. The receptors stem from a boy aged 2 to 9 in good health and CMV-seronegative.

This clone has only a few counts. V is TRBV2 and J is TRBJ1-2; 8 bases are a match to TRBD1. CDR3 length equals 13 residues. V lost 7 bases to trimming and J lost 6 bases; unmatched junction nucleotides: 7. Germline CDR1 is SNHLY and CDR2 is FYNNEI. The CDR3 bases are TGTGCCAGCAAAGGACAGGGTGTGGATGGCTACACCTTC. This codes for CASKGQGVDGYTF. Using reference TRBV2 and TRBJ1-2 for the parts outside the CDR3, the full variable domain is EPEVTQTPSHQVTQMGQEVILRCVPISNHLYFYWYRQILGQKVEFLVSFYNNEISEKSEIFDDQFSVERPDGSNFTLKIRSTKLEDSAMYFCASKGQGVDGYTFGSGTRLTVV.

This chain joins TRBV30 and TRBJ2-5; perhaps TRBD2 as D (6 bases). CDR1 GTSNPN and CDR2 SVGIG come from the germline V gene (reference sequence). The CDR3 sequence is 15 residues long. The V end was cut by 2 bases, the J end by 0 bases, with 13 bases between. This CDR3 reads CAWSRVAVHQETQYF. The CDR3 nucleotides read TGTGCCTGGAGTAGGGTAGCGGTTCACCAAGAGACCCAGTACTTC.

J is TRBJ2-3 and V is TRBV11-2; 14 positions match TRBD2. Germline CDR1 reads SGHAT; CDR2 reads FQNNGV. The junction had 5 bases not matched to a gene; V was cut back by 7 bases and J by 5 bases. The CDR3 is made up of 15 amino acids. The CDR3 DNA is TGTGCCAGCACCGGACTAGCGGGGGGAGTAGATACGCAGTATTTT. Protein product: CASTGLAGGVDTQYF. Filled out from reference TRBV11-2 and TRBJ2-3, the complete variable domain reads EAGVAQSPRYKIIEKRQSVAFWCNPISGHATLYWYQQILGQGPKLLIQFQNNGVVDDSQLPKDRFSAERLKGVDSTLKIQPAKLEDSAVYLCASTGLAGGVDTQYFGPGTRLTVL.

The chain uses TRBV27 and TRBJ2-5; 7 bases fit TRBD1. Near its end, the DNA agrees better with TRBJ2-7, so the J call may be wrong. Germline values: CDR1 MNHEY, CDR2 SMNVEV (reference sequence). There are 13 residues in the CDR3. The CDR3 DNA sequence: TGTGCCAGCAGTTTACGACAGGGTAACGAGCAGTACTTC. Translated: CASSLRQGNEQYF.

This chain joins TRBV6-5 and TRBJ1-2; TRBD1 matches at 9 bases. This CDR3 region has 14 residues. Germline V lookup: CDR1 MNHEY, CDR2 SVGAGI. Germline trimming cut 0 bases from V and 4 bases from J; bases unmatched to any gene: 0. DNA of the CDR3: TGTGCCAGCAGTTACTCGACAGGGGGCTATGGCTACACCTTC. This gives the protein CASSYSTGGYGYTF.

J is TRBJ1-5 and V is TRBV2; tentative D call: TRBD1 (5 bases). Trimming shortened V by 10 bases and J by 6 bases, and 7 bases separated the two germline ends. The CDR3 contains 10 residues. Germline loops: CDR1 SNHLY, CDR2 FYNNEI. CDR3 sequence (DNA): TGTGCCATCGGGGGTCAGCCCCAGCATTTT. Protein product: CAIGGQPQHF.

The chain joins TRBV19 to TRBJ2-7; D remains ambiguous. This CDR3 has 13 amino acids. CDR1 and CDR2 (germline): LNHDA, SQIVND (reference sequence). Between the trimmed V and J ends, which lost 3 bases and 3 bases, there was a span of 9 bases. CDR3: CASSIRQDYEQYF. CDR3 DNA sequence: TGTGCCAGTAGTATCCGGCAGGACTACGAGCAGTACTTC.

The rearrangement links TRBV2 to TRBJ2-5, with a weak D call TRBD1 (6 bases). V was clipped by 6 bases and J by 1 base, with 15 bases between them. Germline assignment: CDR1 SNHLY and CDR2 FYNNEI. The length of the CDR3 is 15 residues. CDR3 region: CASRPRTGSQETQYF. The CDR3 DNA reads as TGTGCCAGCAGGCCCCGTACAGGGAGCCAAGAGACCCAGTACTTC.

The chain employs TRBV29-1 and TRBJ1-1, with D uncertain. The CDR3 totals 13 residues. Per germline, CDR1 SQVTM and CDR2 ANQGSEA. The V gene lost 3 bases and the J gene lost 2 bases, with 10 bases spanning the gap. For the CDR3, the DNA is TGCAGCGTTGAGAGGCCTCTAAACACTGAAGCTTTCTTT. Translation gives CSVERPLNTEAFF.

This rearrangement joins TRBV9 to TRBJ1-1, with D tentatively TRBD1 (6 bases). Trimming left V 0 bases short and J 8 bases short, with 17 bases between. This CDR3 is built from 15 residues. Germline lookup yields CDR1 SGDLS and CDR2 YYNGEE. The CDR3 loop is CASSVVPSEGVEAFF. The CDR3 nucleotides read TGTGCCAGCAGCGTAGTTCCGTCCGAGGGGGTGGAAGCTTTCTTT.

V gene TRBV5-1 combines with J gene TRBJ1-1; perhaps TRBD1 as D (5 bases). V was pared by 0 bases and J by 1 base, with 7 bases between. Germline V gene data show CDR1 as SGHRS and CDR2 as YFSETQ. This CDR3 contains 14 residues. CDR3 nucleotide sequence: TGCGCCAGCAGCTTGGCGGGGGGGAACACTGAAGCTTTCTTT. Its translation is CASSLAGGNTEAFF.

A remark on this clone: Sequence at one end of the junction differs from germline and may be a read error. This chain uses TRBV7-7 with TRBJ2-1; maybe TRBD1 (6 bases). This CDR3 is built from 16 residues. Germline V lookup: CDR1 SSHAT, CDR2 FNYEAQ (reference sequence). The CDR3: CASSTGTSSSYNEQFF. Here the CDR3 DNA reads TGTGCTAGCAGTACCGGGACATCAAGCTCCTACAATGAGCAGTTCTTC.

This chain uses TRBV6-1 with TRBJ2-3; 12 nucleotides match TRBD1. Germline V gene data show CDR1 as MNHNS and CDR2 as SASEGT. The CDR3 totals 18 residues. V shed 1 base, J shed 5 bases, and the junction held 10 bases outside the gene matches. CDR3 sequence reads: CASSEEVTGQGAEDTQYF. CDR3 nucleotide sequence: TGTGCCAGCAGTGAAGAAGTGACGGGACAGGGGGCGGAAGATACGCAGTATTTT.

The chain combines TRBV30 with TRBJ2-7; 7 bases line up with TRBD2. CDR3 length: 14 residues. J lost 2 bases, V lost 1 base, and 5 bases had no gene match. CDR1 and CDR2 from the germline V gene are GTSNPN and SVGIG (reference sequence). The CDR3 protein is CAWSAGRAPYEQYF. The CDR3 DNA sequence: TGTGCCTGGAGTGCGGGGAGGGCCCCCTACGAGCAGTACTTC.

The chain employs TRBV27 and TRBJ2-2; no reliable D call. Germline CDR1 is MNHEY and CDR2 is SMNVEV (reference sequence). V was pared by 2 bases and J by 5 bases, with 6 bases between. The CDR3 has 13 amino acids. CDR3 sequence (DNA): TGTGCCAGCAGTTTAGTCGTAACCGGGGAGCTGTTTTTT. Translation gives CASSLVVTGELFF.

In the case of this clone: Because the CDR3's place on the DNA is in doubt, the DNA is left out and the CDR3 is given as listed by TCRdb. The CDR3 is CASVGGQGFLETQYF. This chain connects TRBV7-9 to TRBJ2-5; the table gives TRBD1 as D, unverified against the DNA. The CDR3 numbers 15 amino acids, ends counted. Per germline, CDR1 SEHNR and CDR2 FQNEAQ (reference sequence).

In its sample, this clone was seen once. The chain couples TRBV10-2 to TRBJ1-3; TRBD1 matches at 9 bases. Germline V gives CDR1 WSHSY, CDR2 SAAADI. CDR3 length: 14 residues. V dropped 7 bases and J dropped 4; count of bases not matched to a gene: 5. CDR3 loop: CASNRGRSGNTIYF. In DNA form, the CDR3 reads TGCGCCAGCAACAGGGGGCGTTCGGGAAACACCATATATTTT.

The V gene is TRBV21-1, the J gene TRBJ1-6; the table names TRBD1, a call not compared with the DNA. TRBV21-1 is classified as a pseudogene. CDR3 size: 14 residues. CDR3 DNA sequence: TGTGCCAGCAGCAAATACGACAGTAATTCACCCCTCCACTTT. Protein sequence: CASSKYDSNSPLHF.

This chain joins TRBV29-1 and TRBJ2-5, with D perhaps TRBD1 (6 bases). Trimming took 4 bases from V and 5 from J, leaving 11 bases between them. The CDR3 covers 12 residues. Germline V lookup: CDR1 SQVTM, CDR2 ANQGSEA. The CDR3 protein is CSVVTQGETQYF. CDR3 coding DNA: TGCAGCGTTGTTACGCAGGGGGAGACCCAGTACTTC.

This sequence joins TRBV14 and TRBJ1-2, with a possible D match to TRBD1 (6 bases). The CDR3 extends over 17 amino acids. Trimming removed 1 base from V and 6 bases from J, with 21 bases in between. Looked up from germline, CDR1 is SGHDN and CDR2 is FVKESK. For the CDR3, the DNA is TGTGCCAGCAGCCAAGTGTTCGGGGGGCGCGGGATGAATGGCTACACCTTC. Its translation is CASSQVFGGRGMNGYTF.

The chain links TRBV9 to TRBJ2-7; TRBD2 is a possible D gene (5 bases). The CDR3 spans 14 residues. CDR1 SGDLS and CDR2 YYNGEE come from the germline V gene. Between the trimmed V and J ends, which lost 4 bases and 1 base, there was a span of 12 bases. CDR3 in amino acids: CASSLRTGSYEQYF. The CDR3 DNA is TGTGCCAGCAGCCTGAGGACTGGTTCCTACGAGCAGTACTTC.

The chain links TRBV5-6 to TRBJ2-2; D may be TRBD2 (5 bases). This CDR3 comprises 16 residues. Trimming shortened V by 4 bases and J by 6 bases, and 19 bases separated the two germline ends. CDR1 and CDR2 (germline): SGHDT, YYEEEE. The CDR3 DNA reads as TGTGCCAGCAGCGAACCCCTCGGGTTGCGGGCCGGGGAGCTGTTTTTT. Translated: CASSEPLGLRAGELFF.

This clone was seen just once. The gene calls are TRBV2 and TRBJ1-4; D is possibly TRBD1 (6 bases). CDR1 and CDR2 from the germline V gene are SNHLY and FYNNEI. The CDR3 spans 15 residues. V was clipped by 6 bases and J by 3 bases, with 14 bases between them. This chain's CDR3 is CASRSGQFANEKLFF. The DNA of the CDR3 is TGTGCCAGCAGGTCCGGACAGTTTGCTAATGAAAAACTGTTTTTT.

The chain links TRBV5-6 to TRBJ1-1, with 10 bases aligning to TRBD1. V was clipped by 2 bases and J by 6 bases; unmatched bases: 7. The CDR3 totals 15 residues. Germline CDR1 and CDR2: SGHDT and YYEEEE. This chain's CDR3 is CASSFGTGAASEAFF. CDR3 sequence (DNA): TGTGCCAGCAGCTTCGGGACAGGGGCAGCATCTGAAGCTTTCTTT.

This chain uses TRBV29-1 with TRBJ2-2, with 9 bases matching TRBD2. CDR3 size: 17 residues. From germline, CDR1 is SQVTM and CDR2 ANQGSEA. V lost 2 bases and J lost 2; bases outside the gene matches: 9. The CDR3 is CSVESLPGLANTGELFF. CDR3 sequence (DNA): TGCAGCGTTGAATCCCTCCCGGGACTAGCTAACACCGGGGAGCTGTTTTTT.

The J gene is TRBJ2-5, the V gene TRBV6-5; a weak D match, TRBD1 (5 bases). The DNA matches TRBJ2-7 better at its end, which makes the J call doubtful. Germline V gives CDR1 MNHEY, CDR2 SVGAGI. CDR3 length equals 12 residues. CDR3 protein: CASSIPGYEQYF. CDR3 in DNA: TGTGCCAGCAGTATTCCAGGGTACGAGCAGTACTTC.

This clone was recorded once. The V gene is TRBV29-1, the J gene TRBJ2-7, with 9 bases lining up with TRBD2. Trimming at V came to 4 bases and at J to 5 bases, leaving 9 bases not matched to a gene. The CDR3 covers 14 residues. Germline assignment: CDR1 SQVTM and CDR2 ANQGSEA. CDR3 in DNA: TGCAGCGTTGTGGGAGTGGCGGGAGGGGACGAGCAGTACTTC. It translates to CSVVGVAGGDEQYF.

The gene calls are TRBV5-5 and TRBJ1-2; a weak D match, TRBD1 (6 bases). The CDR3 length is 15 residues. CDR1 is SGHKS and CDR2 is YYEKEE in the germline V gene (reference sequence). The germline V and J ends were trimmed by 5 bases and 5 bases, with 19 bases remaining between them. CDR3 in DNA: TGTGCCAGCAGTCTAACAACAGGGACCCCATATGGCTACACCTTC. It translates to CASSLTTGTPYGYTF.

This sequence joins TRBV7-9 and TRBJ2-5, with 10 bases fitting TRBD2. CDR3 length equals 17 residues. The V segment lost 4 bases and the J segment 5 bases; nucleotides outside the gene matches: 13. Germline V CDR1 and CDR2: SEHNR, FQNEAQ (reference sequence). CDR3: CASSSSSGSGAGETQYF. DNA of the CDR3: TGTGCCAGCAGCTCGTCTAGCGGGAGTGGTGCGGGCGAGACCCAGTACTTC.

The chain employs TRBV6-5 and TRBJ1-2, with a weak D call TRBD1 (5 bases). CDR1 and CDR2 from the germline V gene are MNHEY and SVGAGI. Trimming removed 8 bases at V and 4 bases at J, with 11 bases between. The CDR3 has 12 amino acids. DNA for the CDR3: TGTGCCAGCGGGGGGGGAATCTATGGCTACACCTTC. Translating it yields CASGGGIYGYTF.

The J gene is TRBJ2-7, the V gene TRBV5-6; D uncertain. This CDR3 has 13 residues. Germline V gene data show CDR1 as SGHDT and CDR2 as YYEEEE. The V and J ends lost 5 bases and 2 bases respectively, with 11 bases between them. The CDR3 DNA reads as TGTGCCAGCAGTCCGAGCGTGGCCTACGAGCAGTACTTC. Amino acids: CASSPSVAYEQYF.